These 13 T cell receptor beta chains originate from one sample sequenced in a study of blood T cells in healthy people across ages. A second PCR of roughly 7 to 11 cycles used a sample-barcoded 5' primer and a J-beta primer mix. TCRdb itself ran the 5' RACE reads through MiXCR, one entry per CDR3 protein. The table includes approximately 810,000 distinct CDR3 sequences, roughly 26% detected once. Material for sequencing was blood. These receptors all stem from an elderly woman in good health.

This clonotype was recorded many times. V gene TRBV7-9 combines with J gene TRBJ1-5; D unclear. The CDR3 extends over 13 amino acids. V was trimmed by 1 base and J by 6 bases, leaving 7 bases between them. The germline V gene encodes CDR1 SEHNR and CDR2 FQNEAQ (reference sequence). The CDR3 bases are TGTGCCAGCAGCTTAGGGGGTGGTCAGCCCCAGCATTTT. Its translation: CASSLGGGQPQHF. Together with reference TRBV7-9 and TRBJ1-5, the CDR3 gives the full variable domain: DTGVSQNPRHKITKRGQNVTFRCDPISEHNRLYWYRQTLGQGPEFLTYFQNEAQLEKSRLLSDRFSAERPKGSFSTLEIQRTEQGDSAMYLCASSLGGGQPQHFGDGTRLSIL.

This clonotype was found many times. The chain uses TRBV5-1 and TRBJ2-6; 11 bases align to TRBD1. The CDR3 is made up of 17 amino acids. V gave up 4 bases and J gave up 0 bases; unmatched junction bases: 3. Germline assignment: CDR1 SGHRS and CDR2 YFSETQ. The CDR3 loop is CASSPGTGGSGANVLTF. In DNA, the CDR3 is TGCGCCAGCAGCCCGGGGACAGGGGGCTCTGGGGCCAACGTCCTGACTTTC.

The V and J genes are TRBV12-3 or TRBV12-4 and TRBJ2-1; 7 bases are a match to TRBD2. The length of the CDR3 is 17 residues. V gave up 4 bases and J gave up 3 bases; unmatched junction bases: 12. The CDR3 DNA is TGTGCCAGCAGTTCCCCCTCGGCGGGAGTAAACTACAATGAGCAGTTCTTC. Amino acids: CASSSPSAGVNYNEQFF.

The genes are TRBV18 and TRBJ2-5; 8 positions match TRBD2. The CDR3 spans 14 residues. Per germline, CDR1 KGHSH and CDR2 LQKENI. The V and J ends lost 0 bases and 4 bases, in that order; junction bases with no gene match: 1. CDR3: CASSPPGTRETQYF. The CDR3 nucleotides read TGTGCCAGCTCACCACCTGGGACTAGAGAGACCCAGTACTTC.

This clonotype has at least ten counts. The rearrangement joins TRBV10-3 to TRBJ2-3; tentatively, D is TRBD1 (5 bases). The CDR3 spans 15 residues. Germline-derived CDR1 and CDR2 are ENHRY and SYGVKD. Trimming left V 2 bases short and J 3 bases short, with 12 bases between. The CDR3 here is CAISEMVRETDTQYF. The CDR3 nucleotides read TGTGCCATCAGTGAGATGGTCAGGGAAACAGATACGCAGTATTTT.

This clonotype was found many times. The V and J genes are TRBV3-1 and TRBJ2-1; 9 bases agree with TRBD2. Germline-derived CDR1 and CDR2 are LGHDT and YNNKEL (reference sequence). Germline trimming cut 3 bases from V and 7 bases from J; bases unmatched to any gene: 1. The CDR3 has 13 residues. In DNA form, the CDR3 reads TGTGCCAGCAGCCAGCTAGCGGGAAATGAGCAGTTCTTC. Translation gives CASSQLAGNEQFF.

The rearrangement uses TRBV27 and TRBJ2-1, with D maybe TRBD2 (6 bases). V was trimmed by 8 bases and J by 4 bases, leaving 15 bases between them. This CDR3 region has 14 residues. Germline V gene data show CDR1 as MNHEY and CDR2 as SMNVEV (reference sequence). The CDR3 DNA is TGTGCCAGCTCCTACTCTAGCGAATACAATGAGCAGTTCTTC. Protein: CASSYSSEYNEQFF.

J is TRBJ1-4 and V is TRBV12-3 or TRBV12-4, with 8 nucleotides matching TRBD1. V lost 5 bases and J lost 8; bases outside the gene matches: 10. The CDR3 sequence is 15 residues long. CDR3 loop: CASSPTTGVAEKLFF. The CDR3 DNA is TGTGCCAGCAGTCCGACGACAGGGGTTGCAGAAAAACTGTTTTTT.

In this sample, this clonotype turned up many times. The V and J genes are TRBV4-3 and TRBJ1-6; D call uncertain. The CDR3 contains 15 residues. V was trimmed by 0 bases and J by 5 bases, leaving 8 bases between them. Germline CDR1 LGHNA, CDR2 YSLEER. The CDR3 DNA reads TGCGCCAGCAGCCAAGACGGCCATGATAATTCACCCCTCCACTTT. Its translation: CASSQDGHDNSPLHF.

Points on this clonotype: A much larger clone is a single base away; this may be a read error. The J gene is TRBJ2-7, the V gene TRBV29-1, with 7 positions matching TRBD1. Germline V gene lookup returns CDR1 SQVTM and CDR2 ANQGSEA. The CDR3 runs to 13 residues. Trimming cost V 4 bases and J 3 bases; bases outside gene matches: 6. The CDR3 region has the DNA TGCAGCGTTGGTTACAGGGGCCGCTACGAGCAGTACTTC. Protein: CSVGYRGRYEQYF.

The V and J genes are TRBV6-6 and TRBJ1-5; 7 nucleotides line up with TRBD1. This CDR3 comprises 15 residues. Germline CDR1 reads MNHNY; CDR2 reads SVGAGI (reference sequence). With V trimmed by 6 bases and J by 0 bases, 5 bases remained unmatched. The CDR3 DNA reads TGTGCCAGCAGACATGGGACAGATAGCAATCAGCCCCAGCATTTT. Translated, it gives CASRHGTDSNQPQHF.

The rearrangement links TRBV20-1 to TRBJ1-2; 7 bases map to TRBD1. The CDR3 is made up of 15 amino acids. V lost 2 bases to trimming and J lost 4 bases; unmatched junction nucleotides: 10. Per the germline V gene, CDR1 is DFQATT and CDR2 is SNEGSKA (reference sequence). The CDR3 nucleotides are TGCAGTGCTAGACCCCCAGGGGGGGTCGGCTATGGCTACACCTTC. This codes for CSARPPGGVGYGYTF.

The sample holds many counts of this clonotype. V usage is TRBV3-1 and J usage is TRBJ1-2; D is ambiguous. The germline V and J ends were trimmed by 1 base and 5 bases, with 5 bases remaining between them. The germline gives CDR1 LGHDT, CDR2 YNNKEL (reference sequence). The CDR3 contains 12 residues. CDR3 in amino acids: CASSQAEYGYTF. The CDR3 DNA sequence: TGTGCCAGCAGCCAAGCTGAATATGGCTACACCTTC.